Given below is one T cell receptor beta chain in context. This sample stems from a study of CD8+ T cells in alopecia areata. The treatment was: oral pan-JAK inhibitor, 5-10 mg twice daily. Extraction of RNA preceded its reverse transcription into cDNA, which served as the sequencing template. Clones were read by immunoSEQ multiplex PCR, and TCRdb kept only the in-frame ones, dropping some. The sample records about 200,000 clones, more than 55% being singletons. The ends were cut back, 3 bases at V and 2 bases at J, with 10 bases in the middle. The CDR3 runs 13 residues. CDR1 is GTSNPN and CDR2 is SVGIG in the germline V gene (reference sequence).

The source of this sequence is a human donor with alopecia areata. The source material was CD4+ T cells sorted from blood, sampled at week 4, from a patient treated with tofacitinib. The chain joins TRBV30 to TRBJ1-2; D unresolved. CDR3 region: CAWSSGTNYGYTF. The CDR3 region has the DNA TGTGCCTGGAGCTCCGGAACGAACTATGGCTACACCTTC. Full variable domain (remainder filled in from reference TRBV30 and TRBJ1-2): SQTIHQWPATLVQPVGSPLSLECTVEGTSNPNLYWYRQAAGRGLQLLFYSVGIGQISSEVPQNLSASRPQDRQFILSSKKLLLSDSGFYLCAWSSGTNYGYTFGSGTRLTVV.